This T cell receptor (beta chain) was identified in a study of shared clonotypes between healthy human individuals. CD8 cells regarded as naive lacked CD45RO, were positively chosen for CCR7, and omitted terminally differentiated effector memory CD45RA+ cells. Points on this clone: What it binds is unknown.

Study-wide findings and caveats: Only blood underwent sampling, and tissue repertoires likely differ.

Sorted-subset replicate PCRs used approximately 180 ng of genomic DNA. This amount corresponded to 30,000 to 35,000 T cell genomes. The protocol was immunoSEQ multiplex PCR, while the TCRdb copy is restricted to in-frame clones and leaves out a portion. The sample holds about 2.1 million clones; about 93% are singletons and the top ten take more than 1.5%. The source is a man between 18 and 35 years old in good health. Some clones in this sample may be carry-over from other donors' samples. Sequenced material: naive CD8+ T cells from PBMCs.

The CDR3 DNA reads as TGTGCCAGCAGCTCTCGGGTTGCGGCCACCTTTTACAATGAGCAGTTCTTC. It encodes CASSSRVAATFYNEQFF. The genes are TRBV7-9 and TRBJ2-1; D unresolved. The V gene's germline CDR1 is SEHNR and CDR2 FQNEAQ (reference sequence). This CDR3 region has 17 residues. With 4 bases removed from V and 4 bases from J, the gap between germline ends came to 20 bases.